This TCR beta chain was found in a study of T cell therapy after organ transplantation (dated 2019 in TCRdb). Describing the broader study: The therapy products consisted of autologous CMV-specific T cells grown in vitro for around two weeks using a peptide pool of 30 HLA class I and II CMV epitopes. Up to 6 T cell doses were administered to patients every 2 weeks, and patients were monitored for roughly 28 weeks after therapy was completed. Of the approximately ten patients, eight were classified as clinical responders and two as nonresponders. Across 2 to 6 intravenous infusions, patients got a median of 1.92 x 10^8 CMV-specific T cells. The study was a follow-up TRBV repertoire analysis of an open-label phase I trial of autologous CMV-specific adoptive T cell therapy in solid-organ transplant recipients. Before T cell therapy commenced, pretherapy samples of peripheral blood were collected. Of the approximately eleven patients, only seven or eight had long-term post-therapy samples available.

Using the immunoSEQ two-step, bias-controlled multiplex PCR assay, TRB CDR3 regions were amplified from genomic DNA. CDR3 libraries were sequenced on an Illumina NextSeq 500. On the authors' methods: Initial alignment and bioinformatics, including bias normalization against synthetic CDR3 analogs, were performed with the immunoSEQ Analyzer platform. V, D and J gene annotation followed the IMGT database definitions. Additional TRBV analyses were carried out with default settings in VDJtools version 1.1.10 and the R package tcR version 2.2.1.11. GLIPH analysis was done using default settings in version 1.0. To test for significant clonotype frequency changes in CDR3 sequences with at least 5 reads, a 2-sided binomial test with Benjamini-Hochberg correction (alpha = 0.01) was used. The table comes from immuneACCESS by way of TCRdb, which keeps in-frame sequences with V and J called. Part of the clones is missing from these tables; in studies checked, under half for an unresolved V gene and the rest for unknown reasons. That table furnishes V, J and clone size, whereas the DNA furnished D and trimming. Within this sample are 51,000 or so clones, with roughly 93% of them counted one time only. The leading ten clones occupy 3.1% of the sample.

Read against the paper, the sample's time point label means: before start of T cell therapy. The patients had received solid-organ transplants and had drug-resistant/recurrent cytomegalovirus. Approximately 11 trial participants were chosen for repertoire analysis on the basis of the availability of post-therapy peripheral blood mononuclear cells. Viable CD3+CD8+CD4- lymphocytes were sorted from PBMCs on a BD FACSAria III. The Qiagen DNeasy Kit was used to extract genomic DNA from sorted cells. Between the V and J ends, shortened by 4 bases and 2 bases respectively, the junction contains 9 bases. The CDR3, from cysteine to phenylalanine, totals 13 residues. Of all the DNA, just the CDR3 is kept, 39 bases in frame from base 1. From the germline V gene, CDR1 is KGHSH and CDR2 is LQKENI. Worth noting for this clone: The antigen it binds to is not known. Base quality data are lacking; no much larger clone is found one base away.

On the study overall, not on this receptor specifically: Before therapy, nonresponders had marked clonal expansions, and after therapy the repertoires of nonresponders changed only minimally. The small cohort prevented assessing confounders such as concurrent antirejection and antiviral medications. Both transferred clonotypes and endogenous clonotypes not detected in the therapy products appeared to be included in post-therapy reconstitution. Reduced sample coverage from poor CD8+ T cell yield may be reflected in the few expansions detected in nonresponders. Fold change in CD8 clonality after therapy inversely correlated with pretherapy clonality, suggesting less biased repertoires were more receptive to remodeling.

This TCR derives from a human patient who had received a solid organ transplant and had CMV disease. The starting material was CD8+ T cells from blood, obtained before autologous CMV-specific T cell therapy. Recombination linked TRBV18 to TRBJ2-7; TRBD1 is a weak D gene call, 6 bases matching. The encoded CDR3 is CASSLQGTYEQYF. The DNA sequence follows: TGTGCCAGCTCACTACAGGGTACCTACGAGCAGTACTTC.